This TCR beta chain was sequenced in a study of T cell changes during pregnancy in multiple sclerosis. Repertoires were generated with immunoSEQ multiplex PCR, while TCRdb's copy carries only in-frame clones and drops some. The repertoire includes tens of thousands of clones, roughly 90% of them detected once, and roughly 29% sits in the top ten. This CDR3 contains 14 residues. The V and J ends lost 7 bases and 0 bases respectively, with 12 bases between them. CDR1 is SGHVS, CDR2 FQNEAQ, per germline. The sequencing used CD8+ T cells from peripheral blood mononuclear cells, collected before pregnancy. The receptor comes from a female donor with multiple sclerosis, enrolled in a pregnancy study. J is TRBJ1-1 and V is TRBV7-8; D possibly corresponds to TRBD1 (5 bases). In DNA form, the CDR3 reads TGTGCCAGCATCGGTGGGGGGGTGAACACTGAAGCTTTCTTT. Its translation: CASIGGGVNTEAFF.